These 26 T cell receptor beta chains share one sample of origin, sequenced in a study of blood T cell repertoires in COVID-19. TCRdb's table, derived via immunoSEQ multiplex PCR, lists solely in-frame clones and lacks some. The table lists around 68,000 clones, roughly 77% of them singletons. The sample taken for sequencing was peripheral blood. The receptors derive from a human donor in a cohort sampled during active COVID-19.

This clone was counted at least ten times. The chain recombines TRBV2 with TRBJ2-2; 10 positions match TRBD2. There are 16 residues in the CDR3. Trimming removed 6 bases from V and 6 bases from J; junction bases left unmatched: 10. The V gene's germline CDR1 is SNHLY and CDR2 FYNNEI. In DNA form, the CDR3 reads TGTGCCAGCAGGCGGAGGACTAGCGGCACCGCCGGGGAGCTGTTTTTT. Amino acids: CASRRRTSGTAGELFF.

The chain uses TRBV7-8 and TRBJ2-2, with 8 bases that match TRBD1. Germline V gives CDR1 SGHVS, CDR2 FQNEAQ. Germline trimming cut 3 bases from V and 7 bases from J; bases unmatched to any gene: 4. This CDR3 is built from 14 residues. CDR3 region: CASSLQGAGGELFF. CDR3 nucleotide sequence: TGTGCCAGCAGCTTGCAGGGGGCAGGCGGGGAGCTGTTTTTT.

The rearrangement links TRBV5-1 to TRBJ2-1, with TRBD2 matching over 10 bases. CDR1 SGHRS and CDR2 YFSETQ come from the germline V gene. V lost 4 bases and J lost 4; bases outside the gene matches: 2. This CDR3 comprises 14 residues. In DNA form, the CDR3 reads TGCGCCAGCAGCCAACTAGCGGGATACAATGAGCAGTTCTTC. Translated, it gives CASSQLAGYNEQFF.

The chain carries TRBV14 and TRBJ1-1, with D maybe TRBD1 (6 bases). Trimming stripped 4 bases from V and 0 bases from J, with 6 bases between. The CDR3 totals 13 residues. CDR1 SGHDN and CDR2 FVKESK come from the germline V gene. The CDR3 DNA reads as TGTGCCAGCAGCCGGGGGCTGAACACTGAAGCTTTCTTT. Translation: CASSRGLNTEAFF.

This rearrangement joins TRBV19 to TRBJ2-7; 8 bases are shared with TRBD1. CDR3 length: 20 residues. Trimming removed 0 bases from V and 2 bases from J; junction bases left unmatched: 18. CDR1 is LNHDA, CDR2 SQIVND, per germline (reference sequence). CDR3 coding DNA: TGTGCCAGTAGTATAGATGGTCCCGGCAGGGGGCGGACTCTGACCTACGAGCAGTACTTC. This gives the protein CASSIDGPGRGRTLTYEQYF. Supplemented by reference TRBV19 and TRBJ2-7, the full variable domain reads DGGITQSPKYLFRKEGQNVTLSCEQNLNHDAMYWYRQDPGQGLRLIYYSQIVNDFQKGDIAEGYSVSREKKESFPLTVTSAQKNPTAFYLCASSIDGPGRGRTLTYEQYFGPGTRLTVT.

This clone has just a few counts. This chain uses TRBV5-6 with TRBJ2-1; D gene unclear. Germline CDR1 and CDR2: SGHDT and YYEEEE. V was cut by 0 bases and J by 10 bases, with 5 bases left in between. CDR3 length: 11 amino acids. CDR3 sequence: CASSLDIEQFF. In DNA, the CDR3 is TGTGCCAGCAGCTTGGACATCGAGCAGTTCTTC. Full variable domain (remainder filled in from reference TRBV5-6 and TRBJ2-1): DAGVTQSPTHLIKTRGQQVTLRCSPKSGHDTVSWYQQALGQGPQFIFQYYEEEERQRGNFPDRFSGHQFPNYSSELNVNALLLGDSALYLCASSLDIEQFFGPGTRLTVL.

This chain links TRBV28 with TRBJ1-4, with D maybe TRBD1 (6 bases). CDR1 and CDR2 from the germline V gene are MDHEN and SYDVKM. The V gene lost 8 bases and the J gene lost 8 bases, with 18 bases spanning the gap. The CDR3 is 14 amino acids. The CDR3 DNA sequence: TGTGCCAGCCTTTCCCGGGACATGCGGGAAAAACTGTTTTTT. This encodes CASLSRDMREKLFF.

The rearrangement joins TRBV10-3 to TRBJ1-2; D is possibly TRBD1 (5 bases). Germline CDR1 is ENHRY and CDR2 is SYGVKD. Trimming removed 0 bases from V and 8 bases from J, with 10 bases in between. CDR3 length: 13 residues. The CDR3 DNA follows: TGTGCCATCAGTGAGTCAGGGGTCCGGGGCTACACCTTC. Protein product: CAISESGVRGYTF.

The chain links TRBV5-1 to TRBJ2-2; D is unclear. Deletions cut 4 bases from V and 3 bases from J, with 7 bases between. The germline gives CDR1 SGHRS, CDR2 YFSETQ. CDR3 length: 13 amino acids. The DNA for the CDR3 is TGCGCCAGCAGCCTGCTAGACACCGGGGAGCTGTTTTTT. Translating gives CASSLLDTGELFF. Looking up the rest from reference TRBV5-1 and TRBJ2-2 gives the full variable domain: KAGVTQTPRYLIKTRGQQVTLSCSPISGHRSVSWYQQTPGQGLQFLFEYFSETQRNKGNFPGRFSGRQFSNSRSEMNVSTLELGDSALYLCASSLLDTGELFFGEGSRLTVL.

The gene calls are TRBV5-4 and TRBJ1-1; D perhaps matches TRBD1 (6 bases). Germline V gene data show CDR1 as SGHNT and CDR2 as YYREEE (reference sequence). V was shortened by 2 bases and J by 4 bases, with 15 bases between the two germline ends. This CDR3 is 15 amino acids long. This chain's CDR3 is CASSFRGAPSTEAFF. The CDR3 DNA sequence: TGTGCCAGCAGCTTTCGGGGGGCCCCCTCCACTGAAGCTTTCTTT.

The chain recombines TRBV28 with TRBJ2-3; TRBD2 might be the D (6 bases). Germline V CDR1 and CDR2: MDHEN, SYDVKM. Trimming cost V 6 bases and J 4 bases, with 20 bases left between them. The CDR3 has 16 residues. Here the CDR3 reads CASRPGGGSGADTQYF. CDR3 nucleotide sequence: TGTGCCAGCAGACCCGGAGGAGGGAGTGGCGCAGATACGCAGTATTTT.

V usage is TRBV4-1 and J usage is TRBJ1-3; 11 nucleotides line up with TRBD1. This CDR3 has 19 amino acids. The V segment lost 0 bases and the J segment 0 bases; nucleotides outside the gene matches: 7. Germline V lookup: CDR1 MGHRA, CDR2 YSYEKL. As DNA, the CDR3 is TGCGCCAGCAGCCAAGATACCAGGGACAGGGGGAACTCTGGAAACACCATATATTTT. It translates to CASSQDTRDRGNSGNTIYF.

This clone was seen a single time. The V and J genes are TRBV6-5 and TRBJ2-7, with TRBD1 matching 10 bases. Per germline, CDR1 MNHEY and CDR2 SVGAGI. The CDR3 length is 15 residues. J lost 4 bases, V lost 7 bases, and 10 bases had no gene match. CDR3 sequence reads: CASTRMDRGEYEQYF. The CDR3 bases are TGTGCCAGCACCCGAATGGACAGGGGGGAGTACGAGCAGTACTTC.

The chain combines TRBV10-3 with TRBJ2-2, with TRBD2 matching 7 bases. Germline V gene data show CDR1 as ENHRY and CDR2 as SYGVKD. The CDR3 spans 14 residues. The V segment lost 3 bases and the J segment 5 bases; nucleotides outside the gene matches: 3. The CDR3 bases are TGTGCCATCAGTGAAGTAGCGGGTACCGGGGAGCTGTTTTTT. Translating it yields CAISEVAGTGELFF.

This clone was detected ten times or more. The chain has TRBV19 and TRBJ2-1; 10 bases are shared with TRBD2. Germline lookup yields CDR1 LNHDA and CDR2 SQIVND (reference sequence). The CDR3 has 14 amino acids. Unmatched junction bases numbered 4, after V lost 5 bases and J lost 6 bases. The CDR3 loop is CASSLAGVFNEQFF. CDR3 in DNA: TGTGCCAGTAGTCTAGCGGGAGTCTTCAATGAGCAGTTCTTC.

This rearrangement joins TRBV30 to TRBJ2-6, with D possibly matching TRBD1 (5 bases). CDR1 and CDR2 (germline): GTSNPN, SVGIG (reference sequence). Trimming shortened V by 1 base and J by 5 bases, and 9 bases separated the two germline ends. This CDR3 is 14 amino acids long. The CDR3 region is CAWSGAGRANVLTF. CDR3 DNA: TGTGCCTGGAGTGGGGCAGGGAGGGCCAACGTCCTGACTTTC.

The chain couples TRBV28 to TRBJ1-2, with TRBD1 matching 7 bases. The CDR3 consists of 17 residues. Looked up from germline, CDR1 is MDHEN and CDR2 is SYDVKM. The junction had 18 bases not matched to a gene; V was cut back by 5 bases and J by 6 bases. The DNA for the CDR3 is TGTGCCAGCAGTCGGGCGATGGGGGGCCGGGACAGCCATGGCTACACCTTC. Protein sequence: CASSRAMGGRDSHGYTF.

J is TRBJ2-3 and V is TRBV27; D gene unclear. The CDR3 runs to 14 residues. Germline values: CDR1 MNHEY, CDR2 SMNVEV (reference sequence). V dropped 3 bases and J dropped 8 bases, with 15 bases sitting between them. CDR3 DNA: TGTGCCAGCAGTTTGACTTCTACCTCTGGTACGCAGTATTTT. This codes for CASSLTSTSGTQYF.

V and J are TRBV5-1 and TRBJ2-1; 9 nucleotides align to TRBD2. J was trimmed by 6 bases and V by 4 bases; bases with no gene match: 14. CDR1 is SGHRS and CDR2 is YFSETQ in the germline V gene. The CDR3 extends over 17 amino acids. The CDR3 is CASSVIAGTSRFNEQFF. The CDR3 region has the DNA TGCGCCAGCAGCGTGATCGCCGGGACTAGCAGGTTCAATGAGCAGTTCTTC.

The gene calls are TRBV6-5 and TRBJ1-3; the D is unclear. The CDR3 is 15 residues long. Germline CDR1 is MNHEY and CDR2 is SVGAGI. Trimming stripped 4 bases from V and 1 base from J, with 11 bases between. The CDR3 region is CASSSVTGSGNTIYF. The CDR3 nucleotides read TGTGCCAGCAGTTCGGTGACGGGTTCTGGAAACACCATATATTTT.

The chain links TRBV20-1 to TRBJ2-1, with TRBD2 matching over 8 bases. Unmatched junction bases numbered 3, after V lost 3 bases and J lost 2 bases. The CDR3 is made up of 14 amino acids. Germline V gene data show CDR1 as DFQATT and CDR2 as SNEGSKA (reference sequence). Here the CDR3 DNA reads TGCAGTGCTAGTAGCGGGATACCCTACAATGAGCAGTTCTTC. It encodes CSASSGIPYNEQFF.

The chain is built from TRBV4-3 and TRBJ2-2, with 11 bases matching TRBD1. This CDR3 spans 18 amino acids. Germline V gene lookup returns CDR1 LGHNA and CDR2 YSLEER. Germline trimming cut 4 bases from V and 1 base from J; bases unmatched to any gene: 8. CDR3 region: CASSPGQGAGLNTGELFF. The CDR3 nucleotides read TGCGCCAGCAGCCCCGGACAGGGGGCAGGATTGAACACCGGGGAGCTGTTTTTT.

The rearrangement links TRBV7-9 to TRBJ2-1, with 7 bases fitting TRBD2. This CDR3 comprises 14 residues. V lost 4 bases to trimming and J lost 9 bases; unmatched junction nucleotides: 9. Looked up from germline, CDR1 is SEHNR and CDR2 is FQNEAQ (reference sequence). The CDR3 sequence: CASSSIGGVGEQFF. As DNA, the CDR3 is TGTGCCAGCAGCTCCATTGGGGGGGTCGGTGAGCAGTTCTTC. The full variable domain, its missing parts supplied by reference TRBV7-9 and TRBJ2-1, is DTGVSQNPRHKITKRGQNVTFRCDPISEHNRLYWYRQTLGQGPEFLTYFQNEAQLEKSRLLSDRFSAERPKGSFSTLEIQRTEQGDSAMYLCASSSIGGVGEQFFGPGTRLTVL.

For the CDR3, the DNA is TGTGCCAGCAGTTGGGACAGGTCCCTCGGGGAGCAGTACTTC. Its translation: CASSWDRSLGEQYF. The chain combines TRBV6-5 with TRBJ2-7, with 8 nucleotides matching TRBD1. Trimming cost V 4 bases and J 7 bases; bases outside gene matches: 9. Looked up from germline, CDR1 is MNHEY and CDR2 is SVGAGI. This CDR3 has 14 amino acids.

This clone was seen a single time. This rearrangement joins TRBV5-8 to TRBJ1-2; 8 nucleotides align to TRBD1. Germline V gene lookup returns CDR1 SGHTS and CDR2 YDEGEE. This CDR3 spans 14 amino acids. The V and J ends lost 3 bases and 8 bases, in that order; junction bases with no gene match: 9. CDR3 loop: CASSSTGQGWGYTF. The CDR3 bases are TGTGCCAGCAGCTCGACTGGACAGGGATGGGGCTACACCTTC.

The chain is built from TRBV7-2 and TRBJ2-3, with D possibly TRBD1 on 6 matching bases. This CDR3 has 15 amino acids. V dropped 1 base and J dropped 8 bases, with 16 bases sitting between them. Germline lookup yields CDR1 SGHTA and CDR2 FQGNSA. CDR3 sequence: CASSLGGLERGTQYF. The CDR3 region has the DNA TGTGCCAGCAGCTTAGGGGGGCTAGAGAGGGGTACGCAGTATTTT.